The 10 T cell receptor beta chains in this list originate from one sample, sequenced in a study of OX40 agonist ivuxolimab in advanced cancers. Generated by immunoSEQ multiplex PCR, the TCRdb table keeps only in-frame clones and is missing some. The sample includes around 69,000 clones, around 91% of them seen just once. This specimen was CD4+ or CD8+ T cells sorted from blood, taken in a trial of the OX40 agonist ivuxolimab. The receptors were sampled from an adult with an advanced solid tumor such as melanoma, head and neck, liver or kidney cancer.

This clone was detected only once. V gene TRBV28 combines with J gene TRBJ2-6; the match to TRBD1 covers 8 bases. The CDR3 contains 16 residues. Looked up from germline, CDR1 is MDHEN and CDR2 is SYDVKM. The J segment lost 2 bases and the V segment lost 6 bases, leaving 6 bases of the junction unmatched. CDR3 nucleotide sequence: TGTGCCAGCAGATCTAAACAGGGGGCTGGGGCCAACGTCCTGACTTTC. This translates into CASRSKQGAGANVLTF.

The chain links TRBV9 to TRBJ2-2; 8 bases line up with TRBD1. V dropped 3 bases and J dropped 4; count of bases not matched to a gene: 5. The CDR3 has 15 residues. In germline, CDR1 is SGDLS, CDR2 YYNGEE. CDR3 residues: CASSDGTGGTGELFF. In DNA form, the CDR3 reads TGTGCCAGCAGCGACGGGACAGGCGGCACCGGGGAGCTGTTTTTT.

The CDR3, as DNA: TGTGCCAGCAGTGAACCAGGGACAGGGAGTTTCGAGCAGTACTTC. Protein sequence: CASSEPGTGSFEQYF. The chain is built from TRBV6-1 and TRBJ2-7; the match to TRBD1 covers 9 bases. The CDR3 extends over 15 amino acids. Losses at the gene ends were 2 bases for V and 6 bases for J; bases not matched to a gene: 8. From germline, CDR1 is MNHNS and CDR2 SASEGT.

This chain connects TRBV11-3 to TRBJ2-7; D not certain. The V gene's germline CDR1 is SGHNT and CDR2 YENEEA. The V end was cut by 3 bases, the J end by 5 bases, with 8 bases between. The CDR3 length is 12 residues. The CDR3 DNA sequence: TGTGCCAGCAGCTTCGCTAATGACGAGCAGTACTTC. It specifies CASSFANDEQYF.

This rearrangement joins TRBV28 to TRBJ2-1; D not resolved. Trimming took 3 bases from V and 8 from J, leaving 14 bases between them. The CDR3 contains 14 residues. Germline lookup yields CDR1 MDHEN and CDR2 SYDVKM. Here the CDR3 reads CASSFRRVIDEQFF. The DNA of the CDR3 is TGTGCCAGCAGTTTCCGACGGGTGATCGATGAGCAGTTCTTC.

In this sample, this clone turned up once. This chain connects TRBV7-3 to TRBJ2-1; 14 bases map to TRBD2. The CDR3 has 17 residues. J was trimmed by 10 bases and V by 4 bases; bases with no gene match: 12. The germline gives CDR1 SGHTA, CDR2 FQGTGA. As DNA, the CDR3 is TGTGCCAGCAGCTATTCCGGGACTAGCGGGAGTACTGGGGAGCAGTTCTTC. Translated: CASSYSGTSGSTGEQFF.

The DNA of the CDR3 is TGTGCCAGCACCCCCTATGGGATTTCCTACAATGAGCAGTTCTTC. As protein: CASTPYGISYNEQFF. The chain has TRBV27 and TRBJ2-1; D unclear. The length of the CDR3 is 15 residues. The germline V gene encodes CDR1 MNHEY and CDR2 SMNVEV (reference sequence). Trimming shortened V by 7 bases and J by 1 base, and 14 bases separated the two germline ends.

This chain links TRBV19 with TRBJ2-3; 7 bases line up with TRBD2. Trimming removed 7 bases from V and 0 bases from J; junction bases left unmatched: 7. The CDR3 sequence is 15 residues long. From germline, CDR1 is LNHDA and CDR2 SQIVND (reference sequence). The CDR3 reads CASKVGTTSTDTQYF. The CDR3 nucleotides read TGTGCCAGTAAGGTAGGGACTACGAGCACAGATACGCAGTATTTT.

The chain combines TRBV18 with TRBJ1-5, with D possibly TRBD1 on 5 matching bases. The CDR3 has 15 residues. Trimming took 1 base from V and 0 from J, leaving 7 bases between them. Germline V gene lookup returns CDR1 KGHSH and CDR2 LQKENI. The DNA for the CDR3 is TGTGCCAGCTCACCACGGGGCTATAGCAATCAGCCCCAGCATTTT. This codes for CASSPRGYSNQPQHF.

This clone was observed once. V is TRBV28 and J is TRBJ2-7; TRBD2 aligns across 11 bases. With 6 bases clipped from V and 1 base from J, the junction kept 5 bases outside the gene matches. This CDR3 comprises 15 residues. Germline V CDR1 and CDR2: MDHEN, SYDVKM. CDR3 nucleotide sequence: TGTGCCAGCAGGGGATCTAGCGGGAGGTCCTACGAGCAGTACTTC. Protein product: CASRGSSGRSYEQYF.